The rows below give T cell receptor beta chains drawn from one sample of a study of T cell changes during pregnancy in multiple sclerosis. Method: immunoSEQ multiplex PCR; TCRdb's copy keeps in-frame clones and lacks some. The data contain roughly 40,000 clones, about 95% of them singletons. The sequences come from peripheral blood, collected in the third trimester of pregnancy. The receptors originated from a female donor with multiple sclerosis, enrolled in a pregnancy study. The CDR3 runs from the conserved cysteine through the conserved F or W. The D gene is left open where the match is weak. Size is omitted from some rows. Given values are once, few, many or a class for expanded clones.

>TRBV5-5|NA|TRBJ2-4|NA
TGTGCCAGCAGCTTGTCGCGCACAGTAGCCAAAAACATTCAGTACTTC
CASSLSRTVAKNIQYF
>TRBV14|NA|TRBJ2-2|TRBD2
TGTGCCAGCAGTGGGCTAGCGGGGGGCTTCACCGGGGAGCTGTTTTTT
CASSGLAGGFTGELFF
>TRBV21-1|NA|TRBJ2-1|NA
TGTGCCAGCAGCAAAACCAGGATACCCTACAATGAGCAGTTCTTC
CASSKTRIPYNEQFF
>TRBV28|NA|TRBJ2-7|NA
TGTGCCAGCAATGACAGGGGACTATTTAGCGGACCTTCCTACGAGCAGTACTTC
CASNDRGLFSGPSYEQYF
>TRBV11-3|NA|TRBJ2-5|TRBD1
TGTGCCAGCAGCTTTGGGACAGTCGACGAGACCCAGTACTTC
CASSFGTVDETQYF
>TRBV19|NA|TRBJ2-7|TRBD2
TGTGCCAGTAGTATTAGCGGGAGAATCTACGAGCAGTACTTC
CASSISGRIYEQYF
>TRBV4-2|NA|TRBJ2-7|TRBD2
TGTGCCAGCAGCCAAGATCGGGAGGGCGACCCCTACGAGCAGTACTTC
CASSQDREGDPYEQYF
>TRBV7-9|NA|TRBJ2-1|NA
TGTGCCAGCAGCTTACTCTATAGCCATGAGCAGTTCTTC
CASSLLYSHEQFF
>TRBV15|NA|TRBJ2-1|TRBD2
TGTGCCACCAGCAGAGATTATGGTAGCGGGAGGGCGATCGGTGAGCAGTTCTTC
CATSRDYGSGRAIGEQFF
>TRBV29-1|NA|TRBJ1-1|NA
TGCAGCGTCCGGACACCCGGTGAAGCTTTCTTT
CSVRTPGEAFF
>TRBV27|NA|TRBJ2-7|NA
TGTGCCAGCAGCCAGAGGAGCTCCTACGAGCAGTACTTC
CASSQRSSYEQYF
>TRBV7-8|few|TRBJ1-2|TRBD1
TGTGCCAGCAGCTTAGTGACAGGGGGCGATGGCTACACCTTC
CASSLVTGGDGYTF
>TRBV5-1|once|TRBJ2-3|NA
TGCGCCAGCAGCCCTTCCCTTTTAGTGGATACGCAGTATTTT
CASSPSLLVDTQYF
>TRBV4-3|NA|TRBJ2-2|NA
TGCGCCAGCAGCCAAGATCCGGGCAGGGGGGCGAACACCGGGGAGCTGTTTTTT
CASSQDPGRGANTGELFF
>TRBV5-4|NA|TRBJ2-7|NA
TGTGCCAGCAGTTCATCGCAGGGGCCCACCTACGAGCAGTACTTC
CASSSSQGPTYEQYF
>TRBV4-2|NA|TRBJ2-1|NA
TGTGCCAGCAGCCAAGGGGCAGGGATCTACAATGAGCAGTTCTTC
CASSQGAGIYNEQFF
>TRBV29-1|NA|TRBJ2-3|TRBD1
TGCAGCGTGGGACAGGGTAGGGAGAAAGATACGCAGTATTTT
CSVGQGREKDTQYF
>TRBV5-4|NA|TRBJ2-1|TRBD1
TGTGCCAGCAGCCGGATGTCCGGGACAGGATACAATGAGCAGTTCTTC
CASSRMSGTGYNEQFF
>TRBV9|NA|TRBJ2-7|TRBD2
TGTGCCAGCAGCGTAGCCCCGGCTAGCGGGGGTCACGAGCAGTACTTC
CASSVAPASGGHEQYF
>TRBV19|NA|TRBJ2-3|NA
TGTGCCAGTAGTAATCGTCAGGGTTCCACAGATACGCAGTATTTT
CASSNRQGSTDTQYF
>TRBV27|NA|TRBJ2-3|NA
TGTGCCAGCCGAAAGAGGGCGGTCATCACAGATACGCAGTATTTT
CASRKRAVITDTQYF
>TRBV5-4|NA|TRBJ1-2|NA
TGTGCCAGCAGCTCCCGGGACATATACTATGGCTACACCTTC
CASSSRDIYYGYTF
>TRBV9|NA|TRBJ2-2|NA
TGTGCCAGCGGAGACACCTTCGGGGGCGGGGAGCTGTTTTTT
CASGDTFGGGELFF
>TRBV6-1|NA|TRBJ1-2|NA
TGTGCCAGCAGTGTGGGGGGGAGGAACTATGGCTACACCTTC
CASSVGGRNYGYTF